This TCR beta chain is from a study of PD-1 blockade in classical Hodgkin lymphoma. Study-wide results and caveats: Lower baseline TCR diversity was reported for newly diagnosed patients than for healthy donors.

This table comes from immunoSEQ multiplex PCR, and its TCRdb copy is limited to in-frame clones, with some not included. The profile shows around 13,000 clones, about nine tenths of them singletons. Time point described: cycle 4 day 1 (C4D1), after 6 weeks of nivolumab. Autologous stem cell transplantation was followed by relapse in every patient, and brentuximab vedotin exposure varied. Magnetic negative selection was used to purify CD4+ T cells from PBMCs that had been thawed. A note on this clone: Its specificity is not known.

This CDR3 spans 12 amino acids. Germline CDR1 reads GTSNPN; CDR2 reads SVGIG (reference sequence). This receptor was identified in a human donor with classical Hodgkin lymphoma. The sample in question was CD4+ T cells from blood, obtained before the fourth cycle of nivolumab. The chain has TRBV30 and TRBJ2-5, with a possible D match to TRBD1 (5 bases). The closer fit of TRBJ2-7 to the DNA end suggests the J call may be wrong. The DNA of the CDR3 is TGTGCCTGGAGTTTGGACACCTACGAGCAGTACTTC. It codes for CAWSLDTYEQYF.